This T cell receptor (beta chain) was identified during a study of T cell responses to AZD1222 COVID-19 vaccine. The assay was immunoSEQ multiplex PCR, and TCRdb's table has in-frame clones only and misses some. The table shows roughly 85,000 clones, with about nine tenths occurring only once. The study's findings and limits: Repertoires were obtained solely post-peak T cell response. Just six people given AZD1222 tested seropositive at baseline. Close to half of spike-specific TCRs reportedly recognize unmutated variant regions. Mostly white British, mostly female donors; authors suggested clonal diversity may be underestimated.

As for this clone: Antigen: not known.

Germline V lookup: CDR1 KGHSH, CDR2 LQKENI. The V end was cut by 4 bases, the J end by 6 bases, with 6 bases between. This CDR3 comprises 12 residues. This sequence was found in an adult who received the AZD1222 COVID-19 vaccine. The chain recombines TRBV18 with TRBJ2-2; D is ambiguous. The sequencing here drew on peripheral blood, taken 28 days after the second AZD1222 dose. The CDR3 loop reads CASSRGAGELFF. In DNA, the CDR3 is TGTGCCAGCTCACGAGGAGCCGGGGAGCTGTTTTTT.